This T cell receptor (beta chain) is drawn from a study of lymphopenia after photon versus proton radiotherapy. The V end lost 4 bases, the J end lost 7 bases, and 10 bases lay between the germline ends. The CDR3 extends over 12 amino acids. CDR1 is SGHAT, CDR2 FQNNGV, per germline. Remarks on this clone: Its cognate antigen is unknown.

TCRdb's table, derived via immunoSEQ multiplex PCR, lists solely in-frame clones and lacks some. The data contain approximately 20,000 clones, 88% of them seen just once; the ten biggest clones take up about a tenth. General study findings and limits: A bigger post-nadir fall in TCR diversity correlated inversely with survival time in deceased patients.

This clonotype was sampled from a man between 65 and 79 years old with pancreatic cancer. The chain is built from TRBV11-2 and TRBJ1-2; D is ambiguous. The sample was peripheral blood, taken from a patient treated with proton-based radiotherapy. CDR3 sequence (DNA): TGTGCCAGCAGCTCGCGTGCGGGTGGCTACACCTTC. It codes for CASSSRAGGYTF. Drawing the rest from reference TRBV11-2 and TRBJ1-2, the complete variable domain is EAGVAQSPRYKIIEKRQSVAFWCNPISGHATLYWYQQILGQGPKLLIQFQNNGVVDDSQLPKDRFSAERLKGVDSTLKIQPAKLEDSAVYLCASSSRAGGYTFGSGTRLTVV.